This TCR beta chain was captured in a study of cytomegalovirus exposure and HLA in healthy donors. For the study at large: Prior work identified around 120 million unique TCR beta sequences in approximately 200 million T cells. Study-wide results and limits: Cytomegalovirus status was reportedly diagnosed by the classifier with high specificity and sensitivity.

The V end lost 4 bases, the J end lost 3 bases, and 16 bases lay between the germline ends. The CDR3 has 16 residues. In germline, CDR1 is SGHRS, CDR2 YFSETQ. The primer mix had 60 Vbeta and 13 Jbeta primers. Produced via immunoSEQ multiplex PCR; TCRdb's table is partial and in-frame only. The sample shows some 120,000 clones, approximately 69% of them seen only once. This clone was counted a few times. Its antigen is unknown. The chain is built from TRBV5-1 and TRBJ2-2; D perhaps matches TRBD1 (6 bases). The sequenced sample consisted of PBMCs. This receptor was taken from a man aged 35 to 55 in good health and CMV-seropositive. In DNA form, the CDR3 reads TGCGCCAGCAGCCCTCAGGGGTCCCCCGACACCGGGGAGCTGTTTTTT. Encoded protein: CASSPQGSPDTGELFF.